A single sample gave rise to the 29 T cell receptor beta chains below, sequenced in a study of CD4 T cells in relation to SARS-CoV-2 and coronaviruses. Repertoires were generated with immunoSEQ multiplex PCR, while TCRdb's copy carries only in-frame clones and drops some. The table has tens of thousands of clones, 84% seen once. Which antigens these TCRs recognize remains unknown. The material sequenced was naive CD4+ T cells from PBMCs, cultured in vitro. Subset of the sample: naive CD4+ T cells isolated by negative enrichment. These receptors originate from an adult with COVID-19.

V is TRBV11-1 and J is TRBJ1-1; D gene ambiguous. Germline CDR1 is SGHAT and CDR2 is FQDESV (reference sequence). CDR3 length: 12 amino acids. V was clipped by 4 bases and J by 1 base, with 4 bases between them. In nucleotides, the CDR3 is TGTGCCAGCAGCTGGGGGAACACTGAAGCTTTCTTT. It is translated as CASSWGNTEAFF.

The V and J genes are TRBV20-1 and TRBJ2-1; 10 nucleotides align to TRBD2. V lost 3 bases to trimming and J lost 4 bases; unmatched junction nucleotides: 12. Germline V CDR1 and CDR2: DFQATT, SNEGSKA (reference sequence). This CDR3 is built from 17 residues. This CDR3 reads CSASHRQTSGLYNEQFF. The CDR3 coding sequence is TGCAGTGCTAGTCACCGCCAGACTAGCGGGCTGTACAATGAGCAGTTCTTC.

This chain connects TRBV5-4 to TRBJ2-7; 8 bases fit TRBD1. The CDR3 is made up of 15 amino acids. The V segment lost 5 bases and the J segment 0 bases; nucleotides outside the gene matches: 7. Germline loops: CDR1 SGHNT, CDR2 YYREEE (reference sequence). CDR3 sequence reads: CASRPGQGSSYEQYF. In DNA, the CDR3 is TGTGCCAGCAGACCCGGACAGGGTAGCTCCTACGAGCAGTACTTC.

The sample holds one count of this clone. The V call is TRBV10-3, the J call TRBJ2-3; TRBD2 agrees at 7 bases. CDR1 is ENHRY, CDR2 SYGVKD, per germline. The length of the CDR3 is 15 residues. V gave up 4 bases and J gave up 6 bases; unmatched junction bases: 10. The CDR3 region has the DNA TGTGCCATCAGTGCGGCGCGGGAGTTGATGGATACGCAGTATTTT. This encodes CAISAARELMDTQYF.

The CDR3 here is CASSPGGPSYEQFF. Here the CDR3 DNA reads TGTGCCAGTAGTCCGGGAGGGCCCTCATATGAGCAGTTCTTC. The chain carries TRBV19 and TRBJ2-1, with 8 bases that match TRBD2. V lost 5 bases, J lost 8 bases, and 8 bases stayed unmatched. The CDR3 covers 14 residues. Germline V gene data show CDR1 as LNHDA and CDR2 as SQIVND (reference sequence).

The V gene is TRBV5-1, the J gene TRBJ2-3, with 8 bases aligning to TRBD2. This CDR3 contains 14 residues. Trimming removed 4 bases from V and 3 bases from J; junction bases left unmatched: 4. From germline, CDR1 is SGHRS and CDR2 YFSETQ. The CDR3 loop is CASSPREGTDTQYF. The CDR3 nucleotides read TGCGCCAGCAGCCCCCGGGAGGGGACAGATACGCAGTATTTT.

The V gene is TRBV5-8, the J gene TRBJ2-1; the D gene is possibly TRBD1 (5 bases). CDR1 and CDR2 from the germline V gene are SGHTS and YDEGEE. The CDR3 sequence is 15 residues long. V lost 2 bases and J lost 4, with 13 bases in between. CDR3 sequence: CASSLTGAAYNEQFF. The DNA for the CDR3 is TGTGCCAGCAGCTTAACAGGAGCAGCTTACAATGAGCAGTTCTTC.

The chain recombines TRBV30 with TRBJ2-3; D perhaps matches TRBD2 (7 bases). V dropped 5 bases and J dropped 4 bases, with 13 bases sitting between them. The length of the CDR3 is 13 residues. CDR1 and CDR2 from the germline V gene are GTSNPN and SVGIG (reference sequence). The CDR3 spells CAWGGGSPDTQYF. DNA of the CDR3: TGTGCCTGGGGGGGCGGGAGCCCAGATACGCAGTATTTT.

CDR3 residues: CASSPHSRARTEAFF. The CDR3 coding sequence is TGTGCCAGCAGCCCTCACAGCAGGGCGAGAACTGAAGCTTTCTTT. The rearrangement links TRBV28 to TRBJ1-1, with a tentative D call TRBD1 (5 bases). Trimming stripped 6 bases from V and 5 bases from J, with 19 bases between. The germline gives CDR1 MDHEN, CDR2 SYDVKM. The CDR3 consists of 15 residues.

This chain joins TRBV2 and TRBJ2-3; 8 bases agree with TRBD2. Trimming took 5 bases from V and 5 from J; bases not matched to a gene: 6. Germline assignment: CDR1 SNHLY and CDR2 FYNNEI. The CDR3 contains 14 residues. CDR3 nucleotides: TGTGCCAGCAGTAGGAGCGGGAGTCTAGATACGCAGTATTTT. Amino acid sequence: CASSRSGSLDTQYF.

The chain has TRBV28 and TRBJ1-5; perhaps TRBD1 as D (5 bases). The CDR3 has 15 residues. Trimming took off 4 bases at V and 11 bases at J, with 21 bases between the two ends. Germline V CDR1 and CDR2: MDHEN, SYDVKM. This CDR3 is CASSSREGAFASQHF. The CDR3 DNA is TGTGCCAGCAGTTCGAGGGAAGGGGCCTTTGCGTCCCAGCATTTT. Filled out from reference TRBV28 and TRBJ1-5, the complete variable domain reads DVKVTQSSRYLVKRTGEKVFLECVQDMDHENMFWYRQDPGLGLRLIYFSYDVKMKEKGDIPEGYSVSREKKERFSLILESASTNQTSMYLCASSSREGAFASQHFGDGTRLSIL.

The V gene is TRBV15, the J gene TRBJ2-3; D gene uncertain. Germline V CDR1 and CDR2: LNHNV, YYDKDF (reference sequence). The V end lost 2 bases, the J end lost 0 bases, and 9 bases lay between the germline ends. The CDR3 spans 15 residues. The CDR3 region is CATSRSLSSTDTQYF. The CDR3 DNA follows: TGTGCCACCAGCAGATCTCTCTCTAGCACAGATACGCAGTATTTT.

This chain connects TRBV9 to TRBJ2-3, with TRBD2 identical over 11 bases. CDR1 SGDLS and CDR2 YYNGEE come from the germline V gene. This CDR3 is built from 17 residues. The junction had 9 bases not matched to a gene; V was cut back by 3 bases and J by 3 bases. CDR3 in amino acids: CASSAPLAGAVTDTQYF. Here the CDR3 DNA reads TGTGCCAGCAGCGCGCCACTAGCGGGAGCCGTTACAGATACGCAGTATTTT.

The chain joins TRBV11-2 to TRBJ1-1, with 11 bases aligning to TRBD1. The CDR3 totals 14 residues. Trimming cost V 5 bases and J 6 bases; bases outside gene matches: 5. CDR1 and CDR2 (germline): SGHAT, FQNNGV. Here the CDR3 reads CASSLRDRGSEAFF. CDR3 nucleotides: TGTGCCAGCAGCCTCCGGGACAGGGGGTCTGAAGCTTTCTTT. The complete variable domain, with remaining parts taken from reference TRBV11-2 and TRBJ1-1, reads EAGVAQSPRYKIIEKRQSVAFWCNPISGHATLYWYQQILGQGPKLLIQFQNNGVVDDSQLPKDRFSAERLKGVDSTLKIQPAKLEDSAVYLCASSLRDRGSEAFFGQGTRLTVV.

The rearrangement joins TRBV30 to TRBJ1-2; D is unresolved. The CDR3 covers 13 residues. Deletions cut 3 bases from V and 4 bases from J, with 12 bases between. Germline values: CDR1 GTSNPN, CDR2 SVGIG (reference sequence). This CDR3 is CAWSNVRGYGYTF. CDR3 bases: TGTGCCTGGAGCAACGTAAGAGGCTATGGCTACACCTTC.

The V gene is TRBV13, the J gene TRBJ2-7, with 10 bases identical to TRBD2. Per germline, CDR1 PRHDT and CDR2 FYEKMQ (reference sequence). CDR3 length: 14 residues. The J segment lost 6 bases and the V segment lost 6 bases, leaving 8 bases of the junction unmatched. DNA for the CDR3: TGTGCCAGCAGACTAGCGGGAAGTCAGGTCGAGCAGTACTTC. Translation: CASRLAGSQVEQYF.

This rearrangement joins TRBV7-2 to TRBJ2-1, with D possibly matching TRBD2 (5 bases). In germline, CDR1 is SGHTA, CDR2 FQGNSA. Trimming took off 4 bases at V and 6 bases at J, with 10 bases between the two ends. There are 13 residues in the CDR3. CDR3 amino acids: CASSWTEGNEQFF. CDR3 coding DNA: TGTGCCAGCAGCTGGACTGAGGGCAATGAGCAGTTCTTC.

CDR3 DNA sequence: TGCGCCAGCAGCCGTCGACTAGCCGGCGGAGAGACCCAGTACTTC. Amino acid sequence: CASSRRLAGGETQYF. The chain carries TRBV4-1 and TRBJ2-5; 7 bases match TRBD2. V lost 4 bases to trimming and J lost 4 bases; unmatched junction nucleotides: 9. The CDR3 has 15 amino acids. Germline V gene sequence: CDR1 MGHRA, CDR2 YSYEKL.

The chain joins TRBV5-1 to TRBJ2-3; D gene unclear. The CDR3 consists of 14 residues. V lost 4 bases and J lost 0, with 9 bases in between. Germline V gene lookup returns CDR1 SGHRS and CDR2 YFSETQ. CDR3 in amino acids: CASSPTPSTDTQYF. The CDR3 DNA reads as TGCGCCAGCAGCCCCACCCCAAGCACAGATACGCAGTATTTT. The full variable domain, in which reference TRBV5-1 and TRBJ2-3 provide the parts outside the CDR3, is KAGVTQTPRYLIKTRGQQVTLSCSPISGHRSVSWYQQTPGQGLQFLFEYFSETQRNKGNFPGRFSGRQFSNSRSEMNVSTLELGDSALYLCASSPTPSTDTQYFGPGTRLTVL.

The chain's CDR3 is CASSYSSGTSGVEQYF. The CDR3 DNA is TGTGCCAGCAGTTACTCGTCCGGGACCTCAGGTGTCGAGCAGTACTTC. The chain links TRBV6-5 to TRBJ2-7; D possibly matches TRBD1 or TRBD2 (5 bases each). The V and J ends lost 0 bases and 6 bases respectively, with 18 bases between them. This CDR3 spans 16 amino acids. Germline CDR1 reads MNHEY; CDR2 reads SVGAGI.

V and J are TRBV2 and TRBJ1-1; D possibly corresponds to TRBD1 (5 bases). The germline V gene encodes CDR1 SNHLY and CDR2 FYNNEI. This CDR3 is 19 amino acids long. Deletions cut 4 bases from V and 2 bases from J, with 26 bases between. The CDR3, as DNA: TGTGCCAGCAGTGTGAGGGTCCACCGACTAGGGGAAGTAAACACTGAAGCTTTCTTT. The encoded protein is CASSVRVHRLGEVNTEAFF.

The rearrangement uses TRBV4-1 and TRBJ2-2; TRBD2 matches at 7 bases. Germline values: CDR1 MGHRA, CDR2 YSYEKL. V was clipped by 4 bases and J by 1 base; unmatched bases: 15. The CDR3 consists of 19 residues. Written as DNA, the CDR3 is TGCGCCAGCAGCCCCAATTCGAATCCGGGACTAAAGAACACCGGGGAGCTGTTTTTT. This translates into CASSPNSNPGLKNTGELFF.

V gene TRBV28 combines with J gene TRBJ1-1; a possible D gene is TRBD1 (6 bases). This CDR3 contains 14 residues. Between the trimmed V and J ends, which lost 5 bases and 5 bases, there was a span of 15 bases. The germline gives CDR1 MDHEN, CDR2 SYDVKM. Here the CDR3 DNA reads TGTGCCAGCAGTCTCACAGGGAGCATAACTGAAGCTTTCTTT. As protein: CASSLTGSITEAFF.

The count of this clone is one. The rearrangement links TRBV10-3 to TRBJ1-4, with TRBD1 identical over 8 bases. Germline trimming cut 6 bases from V and 12 bases from J; bases unmatched to any gene: 9. The CDR3 extends over 13 amino acids. Per germline, CDR1 ENHRY and CDR2 SYGVKD. The DNA of the CDR3 is TGTGCCATCAGACAGGGGGTCGTGCTCGAACTGTTTTTT. Translated, it gives CAIRQGVVLELFF.

This chain links TRBV19 with TRBJ1-1; D may be TRBD1 (5 bases). Per the germline V gene, CDR1 is LNHDA and CDR2 is SQIVND (reference sequence). V was clipped by 6 bases and J by 1 base, with 9 bases between them. The CDR3 has 13 residues. CDR3 in amino acids: CASRTDKNTEAFF. Here the CDR3 DNA reads TGTGCCAGTAGAACGGACAAGAACACTGAAGCTTTCTTT.

The chain recombines TRBV7-3 with TRBJ2-2; D is ambiguous. The germline gives CDR1 SGHTA, CDR2 FQGTGA. CDR3 size: 14 residues. Deletions cut 5 bases from V and 1 base from J, with 8 bases between. The CDR3 DNA follows: TGTGCCAGCAGCCGCCTAGGGAACACCGGGGAGCTGTTTTTT. Protein: CASSRLGNTGELFF.

The chain joins TRBV5-4 to TRBJ2-5; the match to TRBD2 covers 9 bases. V lost 1 base and J lost 5; bases outside the gene matches: 9. The germline V gene has CDR1 SGHNT and CDR2 YYREEE (reference sequence). CDR3 length: 16 residues. CDR3 DNA: TGTGCCAGCAGCTTGAAAGTAGCGGGAGTCGATGAGACCCAGTACTTC. Amino acids: CASSLKVAGVDETQYF.

This clone was detected only once. The V gene is TRBV28, the J gene TRBJ2-7, with D uncertain. The V gene lost 5 bases and the J gene lost 4 bases, with 18 bases spanning the gap. The CDR3 has 15 residues. Germline V CDR1 and CDR2: MDHEN, SYDVKM. The CDR3 protein is CASSLKGTPTYEQYF. CDR3 DNA: TGTGCCAGCAGTCTAAAGGGAACCCCCACATACGAGCAGTACTTC.

The rearrangement uses TRBV6-5 and TRBJ1-5, with TRBD1 as a possible D gene (6 bases). Germline V gives CDR1 MNHEY, CDR2 SVGAGI. The V gene lost 3 bases and the J gene lost 4 bases, with 13 bases spanning the gap. There are 15 residues in the CDR3. The CDR3: CASSYEGVGNQPQHF. The CDR3 nucleotides are TGTGCCAGCAGTTATGAGGGGGTTGGAAATCAGCCCCAGCATTTT.